Listed below are T cell receptor beta chains from one sample, sequenced in a study of post-analysis software for immune sequencing data. A single record per CDR3 protein comes from TCRdb applying MiXCR to the PCR reads. The table records around 770,000 distinct CDR3 sequences, 40% to 55% of them present only once. The sequenced sample was blood. The source is a girl aged 5-17 years with multiple sclerosis. The CDR3 runs from the conserved cysteine through the conserved F or W. D genes are given only for firm matches. The size field is filled for only some rows; it gives once, few, many or a size class.

D: -; V: TRBV25-1; size: -; J: TRBJ1-4; DNA: TGTGCCAGCAGTGGGACAGCCACAGGAGCAACTAATGAAAAACTGTTTTTT; CDR3: CASSGTATGATNEKLFF
D: -; V: TRBV6-5; size: few; J: TRBJ1-1; DNA: TGTGCCAGCAGTTACGAAGCTGAAGCTTTCTTT; CDR3: CASSYEAEAFF
D: -; V: TRBV13; size: -; J: TRBJ2-1; DNA: TGTGCCAGCAGCTCCCCCGGACAGTCCAGTCTCAATGAGCAGTTCTTC; CDR3: CASSSPGQSSLNEQFF
D: -; V: TRBV27; size: few; J: TRBJ1-6; DNA: TGTGCCAGCAGTTTACGGGCAGGGAGAATCGGACCCCTCCACTTT; CDR3: CASSLRAGRIGPLHF
D: -; V: TRBV5-1; size: -; J: TRBJ2-1; DNA: TGCGCCAGCAGCAGGGCAGCGGTTGGGGTCAATGAGCAGTTCTTC; CDR3: CASSRAAVGVNEQFF
D: -; V: TRBV7-2; size: many; J: TRBJ1-5; DNA: TGTGCCAGCAGCTTAGAAACAGGGTATAGCAATCAGCCCCAGCATTTT; CDR3: CASSLETGYSNQPQHF
D: TRBD2; V: TRBV11-2; size: -; J: TRBJ2-1; DNA: TGTGCCAGCAGCTTATGGTCTACTAGCGGTGATACCTACAATGAGCAGTTCTTC; CDR3: CASSLWSTSGDTYNEQFF
D: -; V: TRBV6-6; size: -; J: TRBJ2-1; DNA: TGTGCCAGCGGCAAGGCTGCAGTGGGTGAGCAGTTCTTC; CDR3: CASGKAAVGEQFF
D: -; V: TRBV6-2/TRBV6-3; size: -; J: TRBJ2-5; DNA: TGTGCCAGCAGTTACGCAGGGGCCACCGGGGAGACCCAGTACTTC; CDR3: CASSYAGATGETQYF
D: -; V: TRBV11-3; size: -; J: TRBJ2-1; DNA: TGTGCCAGCAGCCTCCCAGGGGGTAGCGGGATCTATGAGCAGTTCTTC; CDR3: CASSLPGGSGIYEQFF
D: TRBD2; V: TRBV20-1; size: few; J: TRBJ2-7; DNA: TGCAGTGCTGGCCGTAGCGGGTGGCTCTACGAGCAGTACTTC; CDR3: CSAGRSGWLYEQYF
D: -; V: TRBV12-3/TRBV12-4; size: -; J: TRBJ1-6; DNA: TGTGCCAGTACCCAGGGGTTCTATAATTCACCCCTCCACTTT; CDR3: CASTQGFYNSPLHF
D: -; V: TRBV28; size: -; J: TRBJ2-4; DNA: TGTGCCAGCACCCGGGGCGGGATTAACATTCAGTACTTC; CDR3: CASTRGGINIQYF
D: -; V: TRBV20-1; size: few; J: TRBJ2-1; DNA: TGCAGTACCGGGACGGAGACCTACAATGAGCAGTTCTTC; CDR3: CSTGTETYNEQFF
D: TRBD1; V: TRBV5-1; size: -; J: TRBJ2-7; DNA: TGCGCCAGCAGCTCGGTTACAGGGGGCTACGAGCAGTACTTC; CDR3: CASSSVTGGYEQYF
D: -; V: TRBV7-6; size: -; J: TRBJ2-7; DNA: TGTGCCAGCTCCAAGAATGAGATCCCCCTCTCCTACGAGCAGTACTTC; CDR3: CASSKNEIPLSYEQYF
D: -; V: TRBV6-2/TRBV6-3; size: -; J: TRBJ1-5; DNA: TGTGCCACCCGAAGCCATAGAGGCAATCAGCCCCAGCATTTT; CDR3: CATRSHRGNQPQHF
D: -; V: TRBV11-2; size: few; J: TRBJ2-3; DNA: TGTGCCAGCAGCTTAGAACGGGGTAGCACAGATACGCAGTATTTT; CDR3: CASSLERGSTDTQYF
D: -; V: TRBV6-6; size: -; J: TRBJ1-2; DNA: TGTGCCAGCAGTTTCCAGGGCCCCTATGGCTACACCTTC; CDR3: CASSFQGPYGYTF
D: -; V: TRBV29-1; size: few; J: TRBJ2-7; DNA: TGCAGCGTTGGGGGGGATGACAGGACGAACCCCTACGAGCAGTACTTC; CDR3: CSVGGDDRTNPYEQYF
D: -; V: TRBV10-3; size: many; J: TRBJ2-7; DNA: TGTGCCATCAGTGAGGGCCGGGCCAGCCGGGCCGAGCAGTACTTC; CDR3: CAISEGRASRAEQYF
D: -; V: TRBV29-1; size: -; J: TRBJ1-1; DNA: TGCAGCGTTGCGAAGGAGTTGAACACTGAAGCTTTCTTT; CDR3: CSVAKELNTEAFF
D: TRBD2; V: TRBV5-5; size: few; J: TRBJ2-4; DNA: TGTGCCAGCAGACCAATAGCGGGAGGGGTAAACATTCAGTACTTC; CDR3: CASRPIAGGVNIQYF
D: TRBD1; V: TRBV10-3; size: few; J: TRBJ2-7; DNA: TGTGCCATCAGTGAAGGGACAGGAGCTTCCTACGAGCAGTACTTC; CDR3: CAISEGTGASYEQYF
D: -; V: TRBV5-1; size: once; J: TRBJ2-1; DNA: TGCGCCAGCAGCTGGCCTCTGGGCGGAACTAGCTCCTACAATGAGCAGTTCTTC; CDR3: CASSWPLGGTSSYNEQFF
D: TRBD1; V: TRBV7-9; size: -; J: TRBJ2-6; DNA: TGTGCCAGCAGCCCAGGGGGCGCCCTTTGGGGGGCCAACGTCCTGACTTTC; CDR3: CASSPGGALWGANVLTF
D: -; V: TRBV12-3/TRBV12-4; size: -; J: TRBJ2-3; DNA: TGTGCCACCCAGACTAGGAGCACAGATACGCAGTATTTT; CDR3: CATQTRSTDTQYF
D: TRBD2; V: TRBV5-6; size: -; J: TRBJ2-1; DNA: TGTGCCAGCAGCTTGGGTTCGCGGGGGGACAATGAGCAGTTCTTC; CDR3: CASSLGSRGDNEQFF
D: -; V: TRBV4-1; size: -; J: TRBJ2-1; DNA: TGCGCCAGCAGCCAACCCGAGACAGGGACTAATGAGCAGTTCTTC; CDR3: CASSQPETGTNEQFF
D: TRBD2; V: TRBV7-9; size: -; J: TRBJ2-1; DNA: TGTGCCAGCAGCCATCGACTAGCGGGAGGGCAAGAGCTTGGGAATGAGCAGTTCTTC; CDR3: CASSHRLAGGQELGNEQFF
D: -; V: TRBV11-2; size: few; J: TRBJ2-5; DNA: TGTGCCAGCAGCTCCATCCTGGCAGGAGTCAAAGAGACCCAGTACTTC; CDR3: CASSSILAGVKETQYF
D: -; V: TRBV7-6; size: -; J: TRBJ2-5; DNA: TGTGCCAGCAGCTTCCTTGACCGTCGTGGAGAGACCCAGTACTTC; CDR3: CASSFLDRRGETQYF